The present TCR beta chain was sequenced within a study of metastatic and nonmetastatic thyroid tumors. Study outcomes and limitations: It was reported that TCR beta diversity was significantly higher in malignant thyroid tumors than benign nodules, in blood and tumor.

TCRdb re-analyzed the PCR reads through MiXCR. The sample shows 30,000 to 35,000 clones, 25% to 35% of them seen only once. Patients were all untreated before their thyroid surgery. Per the germline V gene, CDR1 is MNHEY and CDR2 is SVGAGI. V was clipped by 5 bases and J by 4 bases; unmatched bases: 19. The CDR3 has 18 residues. On this clone itself: Its antigen remains unidentified.

Input material: blood. This TCR derives from a female donor with papillary thyroid cancer or a benign thyroid nodule (not recorded which). Some clones in this sample may be carry-over from other donors' samples. The chain uses TRBV6-5 and TRBJ1-2; TRBD1 aligns across 7 bases. CDR3 nucleotide sequence: TGTGCCAGCAGTACAATGCGGGACAGCAGTTTTTCGGGCTATGGCTACACCTTC. Translating gives CASSTMRDSSFSGYGYTF.